The T cell receptor beta chain under discussion was sequenced for a study of blood T cell repertoires in COVID-19. Germline V lookup: CDR1 SGHAT, CDR2 FQNNGV. The length of the CDR3 is 16 residues. The V segment lost 4 bases and the J segment 2 bases; nucleotides outside the gene matches: 8. Only in-frame clones appear in the TCRdb table, and some are missing; sequencing was by immunoSEQ multiplex PCR. The repertoire holds approximately 300,000 clones, with 89% as singletons. The source material was peripheral blood. This TCR was recovered from a man between 18 and 35 years old who had recovered from COVID-19. The V gene is TRBV11-2, the J gene TRBJ2-7; TRBD1 matches at 10 bases. The CDR3 spells CASSSLGQGKTYEQYF. The CDR3 nucleotides are TGTGCCAGCAGCTCCTTGGGACAGGGGAAAACCTACGAGCAGTACTTC.